This T cell receptor beta chain was observed in a study of beta chain features in type 1 diabetes. CD4+ cells of the naive, central memory, regulatory and stem cell-like memory types were sorted via CD45RO/CCR7/CD25/CD127/CD95/CD27. Study results and limitations: Within the patient group, naive, central memory and Treg TCRB repertoires appeared more similar to each other than within healthy donors. Across all four CD4+ subsets, people with type 1 diabetes showed modestly shorter TCRB CDR3s. More deletions and fewer insertions at VDJ junctions were seen in type 1 diabetes patients.

Notes on this clone: Its target is unknown.

Reverse transcribing all isolated RNA meant expressed TCRB transcripts were sequenced. Profiling relied on immunoSEQ multiplex PCR, and the TCRdb table lists in-frame clones only, not all of them. The sample yields 250,000 to 300,000 clones, over 11% seen once. Sequenced: naive CD4+ T cells from blood. The TCR sequence derives from a man aged 30-40 years with type 1 diabetes.

CDR3 region: CASRPPSRATEAFF. In nucleotides, the CDR3 is TGTGCCAGCAGACCCCCCTCGAGGGCCACTGAAGCTTTCTTT. This chain connects TRBV6-6 to TRBJ1-1, with D uncertain. Germline CDR1 and CDR2: MNHNY and SVGAGI (reference sequence). Trimming stripped 6 bases from V and 4 bases from J, with 15 bases between. This CDR3 is 14 amino acids long.